This T cell receptor beta chain was identified in a study of technical replicates of blood from several donors. Trimming at V came to 5 bases and at J to 1 base, leaving 16 bases not matched to a gene. Germline V gives CDR1 SQVTM, CDR2 ANQGSEA. The CDR3 has 17 residues. Sequenced by immunoSEQ multiplex PCR; TCRdb stores in-frame clones only, minus some. Of more than 65,000 clones listed, roughly 95% are singletons. This chain connects TRBV29-1 to TRBJ2-7; 8 positions agree with TRBD2. The specimen was T cells isolated from PBMCs. This receptor was obtained from a human donor in good health. The CDR3 loop reads CSVSGWLSGGSSYEQYF. DNA of the CDR3: TGCAGCGTTTCAGGGTGGTTGAGCGGGGGATCTTCCTACGAGCAGTACTTC.